The TCR beta chain described here comes from a study of neurological immune-mediated disorders. CDR1 is MNHEY, CDR2 SVGAGI, per germline. The CDR3 is made up of 12 amino acids. TCRdb ran MiXCR on the 5' RACE reads and lists one entry per CDR3 protein. Of about 66,000 distinct CDR3 sequences listed, around 3.9% were seen once; the top ten hold 1% to 1.5%. As concerns this clonotype: Sequence at one end of the junction differs from germline and may be a read error.

The origin of this receptor is a young man with multiple sclerosis. The chain joins TRBV6-5 to TRBJ1-5; a possible D gene is TRBD1 (5 bases). Sequencing used PBMCs. The CDR3 DNA reads as TGTGCCAGCAGAGCAGGGAATCAGCCCCAGAATTTT. This codes for CASRAGNQPQNF.